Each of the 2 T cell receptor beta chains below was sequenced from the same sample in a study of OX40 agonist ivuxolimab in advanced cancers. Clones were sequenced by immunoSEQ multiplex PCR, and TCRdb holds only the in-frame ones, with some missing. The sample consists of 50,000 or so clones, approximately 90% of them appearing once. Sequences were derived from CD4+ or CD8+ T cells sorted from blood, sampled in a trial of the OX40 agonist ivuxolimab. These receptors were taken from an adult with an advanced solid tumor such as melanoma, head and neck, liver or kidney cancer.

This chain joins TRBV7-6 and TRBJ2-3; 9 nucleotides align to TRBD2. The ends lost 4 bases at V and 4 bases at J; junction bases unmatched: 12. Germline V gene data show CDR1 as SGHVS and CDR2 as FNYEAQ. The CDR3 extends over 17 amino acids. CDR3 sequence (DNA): TGTGCCAGCAGCTGGTCCCCAGCGGGGGGAGACCCAGATACGCAGTATTTT. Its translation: CASSWSPAGGDPDTQYF.

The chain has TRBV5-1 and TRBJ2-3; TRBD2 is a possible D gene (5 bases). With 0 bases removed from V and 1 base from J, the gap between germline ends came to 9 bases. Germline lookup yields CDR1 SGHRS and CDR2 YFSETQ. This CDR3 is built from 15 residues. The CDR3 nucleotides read TGCGCCAGCAGCTTGGCGGGTAGCGGCACAGATACGCAGTATTTT. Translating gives CASSLAGSGTDTQYF.